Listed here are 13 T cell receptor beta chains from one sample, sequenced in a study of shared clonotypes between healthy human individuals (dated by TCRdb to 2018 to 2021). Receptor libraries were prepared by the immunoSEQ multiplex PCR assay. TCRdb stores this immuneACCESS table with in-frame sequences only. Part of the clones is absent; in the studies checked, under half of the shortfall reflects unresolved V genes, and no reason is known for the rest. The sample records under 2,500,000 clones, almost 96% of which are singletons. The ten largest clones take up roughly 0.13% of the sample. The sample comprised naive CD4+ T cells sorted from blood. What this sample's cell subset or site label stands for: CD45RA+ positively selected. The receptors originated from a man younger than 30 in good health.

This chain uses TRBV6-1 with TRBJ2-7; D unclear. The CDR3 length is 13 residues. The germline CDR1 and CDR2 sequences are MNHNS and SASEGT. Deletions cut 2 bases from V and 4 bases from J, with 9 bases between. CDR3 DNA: TGTGCCAGCAGTGAATCTCCCAGATACGAGCAGTACTTC. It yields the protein CASSESPRYEQYF.

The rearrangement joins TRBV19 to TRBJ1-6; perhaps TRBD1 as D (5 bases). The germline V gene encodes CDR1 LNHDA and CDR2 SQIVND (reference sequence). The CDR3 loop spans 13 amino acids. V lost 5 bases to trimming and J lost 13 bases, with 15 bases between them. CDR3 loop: CASSPGPVGPLHF. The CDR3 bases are TGTGCCAGTAGTCCGGGGCCTGTTGGCCCCCTCCACTTT. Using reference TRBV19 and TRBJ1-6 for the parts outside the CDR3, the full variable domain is DGGITQSPKYLFRKEGQNVTLSCEQNLNHDAMYWYRQDPGQGLRLIYYSQIVNDFQKGDIAEGYSVSREKKESFPLTVTSAQKNPTAFYLCASSPGPVGPLHFGNGTRLTVT.

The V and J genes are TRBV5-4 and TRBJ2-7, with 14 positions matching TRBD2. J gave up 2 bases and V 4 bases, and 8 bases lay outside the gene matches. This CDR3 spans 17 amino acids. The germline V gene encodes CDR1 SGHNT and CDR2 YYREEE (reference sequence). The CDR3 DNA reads TGTGCCAGCAGCCCCGGGACTAGCGGGAGTAGAACCTACGAGCAGTACTTC. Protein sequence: CASSPGTSGSRTYEQYF.

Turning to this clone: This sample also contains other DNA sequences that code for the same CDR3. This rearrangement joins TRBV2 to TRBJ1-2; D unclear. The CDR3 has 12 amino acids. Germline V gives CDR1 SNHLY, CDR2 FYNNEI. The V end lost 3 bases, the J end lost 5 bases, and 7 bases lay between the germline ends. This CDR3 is CASSEAGYGYTF. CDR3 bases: TGTGCCAGCAGTGAGGCCGGTTATGGCTACACCTTC.

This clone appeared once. The CDR3 spells CASSELEPYEAFF. CDR3 DNA sequence: TGTGCCAGCAGTGAACTGGAGCCATATGAAGCTTTCTTT. The chain links TRBV2 to TRBJ1-1, with D unclear. V lost 2 bases and J lost 7, with 11 bases in between. From germline, CDR1 is SNHLY and CDR2 FYNNEI. The CDR3 is 13 residues long.

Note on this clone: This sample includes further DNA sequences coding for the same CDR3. Here the CDR3 DNA reads TGCGCCAGCAGCTTAGATAACTATGGCTACACCTTC. Its translation is CASSLDNYGYTF. The chain uses TRBV5-1 and TRBJ1-2; D is ambiguous. This CDR3 contains 12 residues. V lost 2 bases to trimming and J lost 1 base, with 3 bases between them. Germline V gene sequence: CDR1 SGHRS, CDR2 YFSETQ.

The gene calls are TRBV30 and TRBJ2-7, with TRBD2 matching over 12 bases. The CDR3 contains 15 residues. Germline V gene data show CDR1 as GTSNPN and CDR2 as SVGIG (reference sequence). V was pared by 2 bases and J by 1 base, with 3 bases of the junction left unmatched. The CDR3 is CAWSTGTSGSYEQYF. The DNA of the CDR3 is TGTGCCTGGAGTACTGGGACTAGCGGGTCCTACGAGCAGTACTTC.

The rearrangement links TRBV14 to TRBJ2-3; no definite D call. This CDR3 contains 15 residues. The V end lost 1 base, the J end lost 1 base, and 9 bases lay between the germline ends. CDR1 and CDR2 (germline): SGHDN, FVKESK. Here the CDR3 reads CASSQGTGGTDTQYF. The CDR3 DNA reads TGTGCCAGCAGCCAAGGTACGGGTGGCACAGATACGCAGTATTTT.

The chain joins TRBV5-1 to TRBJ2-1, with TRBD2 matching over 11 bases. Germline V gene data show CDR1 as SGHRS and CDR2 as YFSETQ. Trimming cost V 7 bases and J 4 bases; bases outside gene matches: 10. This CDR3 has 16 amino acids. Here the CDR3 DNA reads TGCGCCAGCTCCACCCCTGCTAGCGGGGGGTACAATGAGCAGTTCTTC. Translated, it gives CASSTPASGGYNEQFF.

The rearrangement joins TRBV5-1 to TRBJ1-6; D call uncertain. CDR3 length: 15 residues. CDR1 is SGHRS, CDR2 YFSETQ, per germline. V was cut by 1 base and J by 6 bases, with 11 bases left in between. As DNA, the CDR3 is TGCGCCAGCAGCTTGTACAGTGGAACTAATTCACCCCTCCACTTT. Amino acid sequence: CASSLYSGTNSPLHF.

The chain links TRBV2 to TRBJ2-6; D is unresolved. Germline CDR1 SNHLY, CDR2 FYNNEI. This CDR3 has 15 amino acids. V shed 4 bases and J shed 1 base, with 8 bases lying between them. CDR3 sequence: CASSGLASGANVLTF. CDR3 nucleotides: TGTGCCAGCAGTGGGCTCGCGTCTGGGGCCAACGTCCTGACTTTC.

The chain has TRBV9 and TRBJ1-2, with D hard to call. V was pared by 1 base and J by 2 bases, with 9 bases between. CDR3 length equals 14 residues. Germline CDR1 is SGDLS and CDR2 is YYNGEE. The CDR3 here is CASSVTPQNYGYTF. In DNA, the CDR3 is TGTGCCAGCAGCGTAACACCGCAGAACTATGGCTACACCTTC. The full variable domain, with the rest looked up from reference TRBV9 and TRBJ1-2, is DSGVTQTPKHLITATGQRVTLRCSPRSGDLSVYWYQQSLDQGLQFLIQYYNGEERAKGNILERFSAQQFPDLHSELNLSSLELGDSALYFCASSVTPQNYGYTFGSGTRLTVV.

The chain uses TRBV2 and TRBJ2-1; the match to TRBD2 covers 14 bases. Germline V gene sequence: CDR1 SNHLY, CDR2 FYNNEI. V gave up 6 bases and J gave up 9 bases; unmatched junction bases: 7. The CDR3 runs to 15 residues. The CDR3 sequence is CASRPGLAGVTEQFF. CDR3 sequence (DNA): TGTGCCAGCAGACCGGGACTAGCGGGAGTTACTGAGCAGTTCTTC. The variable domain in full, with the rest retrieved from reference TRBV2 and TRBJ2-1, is EPEVTQTPSHQVTQMGQEVILRCVPISNHLYFYWYRQILGQKVEFLVSFYNNEISEKSEIFDDQFSVERPDGSNFTLKIRSTKLEDSAMYFCASRPGLAGVTEQFFGPGTRLTVL.